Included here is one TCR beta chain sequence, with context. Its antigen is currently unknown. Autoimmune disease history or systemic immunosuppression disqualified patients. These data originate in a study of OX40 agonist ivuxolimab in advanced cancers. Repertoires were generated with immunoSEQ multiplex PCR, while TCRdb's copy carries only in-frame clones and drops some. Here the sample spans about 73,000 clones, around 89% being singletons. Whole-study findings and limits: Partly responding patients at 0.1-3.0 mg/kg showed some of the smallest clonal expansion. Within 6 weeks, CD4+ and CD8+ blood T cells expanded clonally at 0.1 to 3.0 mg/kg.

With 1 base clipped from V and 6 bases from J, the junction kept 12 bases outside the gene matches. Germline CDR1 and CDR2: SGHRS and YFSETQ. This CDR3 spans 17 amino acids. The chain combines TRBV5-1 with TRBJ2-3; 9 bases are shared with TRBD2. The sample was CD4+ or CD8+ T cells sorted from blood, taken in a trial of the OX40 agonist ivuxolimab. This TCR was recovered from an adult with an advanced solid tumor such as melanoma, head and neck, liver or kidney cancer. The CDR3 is CASSLLREGLSIDTQYF. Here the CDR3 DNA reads TGCGCCAGCAGCTTGTTGCGGGAGGGCCTATCAATCGATACGCAGTATTTT.